This TCR beta chain appears in the sequencing data of a study of blood T cell repertoires in COVID-19. Overall study context: Researchers got acute and convalescent COVID-19 samples from the United States, Italy and Spain. In each case, the material was cDNA or gDNA derived from T cells, B-cell-depleted T cells, or PBMCs.

Trimming cost V 0 bases and J 0 bases; bases outside gene matches: 6. Germline V gives CDR1 LGHNA, CDR2 YNFKEQ. The CDR3 has 17 residues. Per the authors' pipeline: Estimates of nucleated cell counts were drawn from the amplification of reference gene primers. Profiled with immunoSEQ multiplex PCR; TCRdb holds only in-frame clones, not every one. V, J and clone size were drawn from that table, and D and trimming were deduced from the DNA. The data show around 110,000 clones, approximately 84% seen once. This chain links TRBV4-2 with TRBJ2-7; 9 bases are shared with TRBD2. Sequencing used peripheral blood. The receptor was isolated from a man in his 70s with active or convalescent COVID-19. Here the CDR3 reads CASSQEGSGGPSYEQYF. CDR3 DNA sequence: TGTGCCAGCAGCCAAGAGGGTAGCGGGGGACCCTCCTACGAGCAGTACTTC.